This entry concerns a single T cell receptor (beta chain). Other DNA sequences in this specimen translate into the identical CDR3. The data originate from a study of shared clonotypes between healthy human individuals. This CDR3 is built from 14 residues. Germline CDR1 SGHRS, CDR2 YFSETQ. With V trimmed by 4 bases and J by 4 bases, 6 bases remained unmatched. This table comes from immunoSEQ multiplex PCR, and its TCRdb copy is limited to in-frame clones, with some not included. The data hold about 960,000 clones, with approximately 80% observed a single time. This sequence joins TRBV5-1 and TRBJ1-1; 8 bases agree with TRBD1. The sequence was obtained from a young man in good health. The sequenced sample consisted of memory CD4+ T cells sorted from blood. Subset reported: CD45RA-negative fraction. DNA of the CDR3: TGCGCCAGCAGCCCGGACAGGGTGGGCACTGAAGCTTTCTTT. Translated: CASSPDRVGTEAFF.